This TCR beta chain comes out of a study of cytomegalovirus exposure and HLA in healthy donors. About this clone itself: Its matching antigen is unknown.

The trim removed 5 bases at V and 8 bases at J, leaving 10 bases unmatched. The length of the CDR3 is 16 residues. CDR1 is SGDLS and CDR2 is YYNGEE in the germline V gene. Study findings and constraints: Judged likely to be a sequencing artifact was a cluster of highly shared sequence variants.

It was with 60 Vbeta and 13 Jbeta primers that the PCR ran. The table came from immunoSEQ multiplex PCR; TCRdb's copy has only in-frame clones and leaves some out. The sample gives 100,000 or so clones, more than 80% of which show up once; under 5% is in the top ten. The chain carries TRBV9 and TRBJ2-3, with 14 nucleotides matching TRBD2. Sequenced sample: PBMCs. This receptor was obtained from a man aged 30 to 39 in good health and CMV-seronegative. CDR3 bases: TGTGCCAGCAGTAAAGGGACTAGCGGGAGTTTGAGTACGCAGTATTTT. It yields the protein CASSKGTSGSLSTQYF.